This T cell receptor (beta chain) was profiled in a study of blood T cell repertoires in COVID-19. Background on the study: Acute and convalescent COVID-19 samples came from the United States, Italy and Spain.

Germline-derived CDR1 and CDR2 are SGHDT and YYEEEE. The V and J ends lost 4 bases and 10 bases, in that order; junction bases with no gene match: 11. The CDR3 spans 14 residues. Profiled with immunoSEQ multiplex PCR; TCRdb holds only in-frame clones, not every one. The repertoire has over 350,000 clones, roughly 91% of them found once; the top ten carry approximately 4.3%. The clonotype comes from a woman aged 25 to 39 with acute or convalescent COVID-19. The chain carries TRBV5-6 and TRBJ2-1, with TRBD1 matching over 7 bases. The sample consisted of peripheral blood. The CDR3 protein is CASSGRTGQGEQFF. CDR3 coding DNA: TGTGCCAGCAGCGGCCGGACAGGTCAAGGGGAGCAGTTCTTC. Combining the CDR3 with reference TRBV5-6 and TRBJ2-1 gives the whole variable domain DAGVTQSPTHLIKTRGQQVTLRCSPKSGHDTVSWYQQALGQGPQFIFQYYEEEERQRGNFPDRFSGHQFPNYSSELNVNALLLGDSALYLCASSGRTGQGEQFFGPGTRLTVL.